This TCR beta chain originates from a study of long-term antiretroviral therapy in people with HIV. Study-wide results and caveats: Narrower CDR3 length ranges marked HIV repertoires relative to controls.

This clone was recorded a few times. Its matching antigen is unknown. A minimum of one pre-ART and two post-ART PBMC samples existed for each donor. The immunoSEQ assay was v3.0, run at survey level. Assay: immunoSEQ multiplex PCR; the TCRdb copy retains only in-frame clones and omits some. Seen here are approximately 21,000 clones, approximately 85% observed once, and the top ten hold roughly 6.6%. This material consisted of unsorted PBMCs, taken 1.5 years after starting antiretroviral therapy. The receptor was derived from a young man with HIV.

The CDR3 nucleotides read TGCGCCAGCAGCCTTAATAGCGGGGGGGCTGGTGAGCAGTACTTC. This gives the protein CASSLNSGGAGEQYF. This chain uses TRBV4-1 with TRBJ2-7, with 11 bases fitting TRBD2. With 4 bases clipped from V and 7 bases from J, the junction kept 9 bases outside the gene matches. The germline gives CDR1 MGHRA, CDR2 YSYEKL. The CDR3 is made up of 15 amino acids.